This entry describes one T cell receptor beta chain. The antigen is undetermined. This sample is part of a study of cytomegalovirus exposure and HLA in healthy donors. Overall study: When 398 donors were genotyped, roughly 82% of them were found to fall in the Caucasian-associated ancestry cluster.

Findings and caveats of the study: Later work associated fewer than 20,000 TCR beta sequences with HLA alleles at 0.05 false discovery rate. On later analysis, the bulk of CMV-associated TCR beta chains appeared to be HLA-restricted.

It was with 60 Vbeta and 13 Jbeta primers that the PCR ran. Repertoires were generated with immunoSEQ multiplex PCR, while TCRdb's copy carries only in-frame clones and drops some. The sample holds around 99,000 clones, about 77% seen once. Sequenced material: PBMCs. This TCR was recovered from a man aged 35-49 years in good health and CMV-seronegative.

The CDR3 spells CAWSVPGGGYTF. DNA for the CDR3: TGTGCCTGGAGTGTACCGGGGGGTGGCTACACCTTC. The V call is TRBV30, the J call TRBJ1-2; a possible D gene is TRBD1 (5 bases). CDR3 length: 12 residues. Germline V CDR1 and CDR2: GTSNPN, SVGIG (reference sequence). Trimming removed 0 bases from V and 7 bases from J, with 9 bases in between.